This T cell receptor (beta chain) was identified during a study of blood T cell repertoires in COVID-19. The wider study: Samples representing acute and convalescent COVID-19 were sourced from the United States, Italy and Spain. PBMCs, B-cell-depleted T cells, or T cells were the source of the cDNA or gDNA that made up the material.

As to this clone: At one of its ends the junction is not consistent with the germline gene, which may arise from a read error.

Original analysis: It was from reference gene primer amplification that nucleated cell counts were estimated. Measured with immunoSEQ multiplex PCR; TCRdb has only the in-frame clones, and not every one. The DNA was the basis for D and trimming; V, J and clone size are from that table. This sample has 390,000 or so clones; roughly 85% occur once, and the top ten carry over 1.1%. Per germline, CDR1 MNHEY and CDR2 SMNVEV (reference sequence). The CDR3 covers 15 residues. This clonotype originated in a woman aged 25 to 39 with active or convalescent COVID-19. The V and J genes are TRBV27 and TRBJ1-1; D possibly corresponds to TRBD1 (6 bases). Sequencing was done on a sample of peripheral blood. CDR3 sequence: CASRSGGLVNSEAFF. Here the CDR3 DNA reads TGTGCCAGCCGTTCCGGGGGGCTTGTGAACAGTGAAGCTTTCTTT.